This T cell receptor beta chain stems from a study of T cells in Graves' hyperthyroidism and ophthalmopathy. About the research overall: Before treatment of any kind, peripheral blood was taken at initial diagnosis.

The study based diagnoses on clinical symptoms, serum thyroxine and TRAb, thyroid ultrasound and orbital computed tomography. Each 10 ml fresh peripheral blood draw supplied the PBMCs. Amplification of TCR beta CDR3 regions was performed using RNA transcripts as template. The study used the HTBI primer set for a first-round RT-PCR of the TCR CDR3. TCRdb re-called the multiplex PCR reads with MiXCR, one entry per CDR3 protein. The sample lists 550,000 to 850,000 distinct CDR3 sequences; roughly a sixth were seen once. To note about this clonotype: No antigen is known for it.

Points from the study as a whole: From stable hyperthyroidism, ophthalmopathy was separated by a 13 V-J model.

The germline V gene encodes CDR1 KGHDR and CDR2 SFDVKD. J lost 9 bases, V lost 3 bases, and 5 bases had no gene match. This CDR3 has 15 residues. Sequenced material: blood. The chain carries TRBV24-1 and TRBJ2-1; TRBD2 agrees at 12 bases. This receptor was obtained from a woman aged 45-60 years with Graves' hyperthyroidism that later progressed to Graves' ophthalmopathy. CDR3 DNA sequence: TGTGCCACCAGTGATCCGGGACTAGCGGGTTGTGAGCAGTTCTTC. Its translation: CATSDPGLAGCEQFF.